This T cell receptor beta chain was identified in a study of T cell responses to AZD1222 COVID-19 vaccine. Only in-frame clones appear in the TCRdb table, and some are missing; sequencing was by immunoSEQ multiplex PCR. This repertoire shows some 140,000 clones, approximately 85% found once; its top ten account for 7.9%. The CDR3 is made up of 14 amino acids. Per germline, CDR1 SNHLY and CDR2 FYNNEI. The V gene end was trimmed by 5 bases and the J gene end by 5 bases; junction bases not matched to a gene: 8. Sequencing used peripheral blood, obtained 28 days after the second dose of the MenACWY control vaccine. The source of this sequence is an adult who received the MenACWY meningococcal vaccine as a control. V usage is TRBV2 and J usage is TRBJ2-5, with TRBD2 identical over 7 bases. The chain's CDR3 is CASSSERGLETQYF. The CDR3 nucleotides read TGTGCCAGCAGTTCTGAGCGGGGATTGGAGACCCAGTACTTC.